Below, 18 T cell receptor beta chains from the same sample are listed, as sequenced in a study of blood T cell repertoires in COVID-19. Only in-frame clones appear in the TCRdb table, and some are missing; sequencing was by immunoSEQ multiplex PCR. The sample lists around 86,000 clones, 75% to 90% occurring once. The sample comprised peripheral blood. These TCRs come from a human donor in a cohort sampled during active COVID-19.

The chain employs TRBV5-1 and TRBJ2-2, with 8 bases that match TRBD2. CDR1 is SGHRS and CDR2 is YFSETQ in the germline V gene. Trimming took 3 bases from V and 2 from J; bases not matched to a gene: 12. The length of the CDR3 is 18 residues. CDR3 residues: CASSSVPGAGGNTGELFF. The CDR3 bases are TGCGCCAGCAGCTCGGTACCTGGCGCGGGAGGAAACACCGGGGAGCTGTTTTTT.

The CDR3, as DNA: TGCGCCAGCAGCCACCCGGGACAGGGACTATATGGCTACACCTTC. Amino acids: CASSHPGQGLYGYTF. The chain recombines TRBV5-1 with TRBJ1-2, with 9 bases matching TRBD1. The CDR3 sequence is 15 residues long. The junction had 9 bases not matched to a gene; V was cut back by 4 bases and J by 5 bases. Per germline, CDR1 SGHRS and CDR2 YFSETQ.

The rearrangement joins TRBV11-2 to TRBJ1-1; D is possibly TRBD1 (5 bases). There are 13 residues in the CDR3. CDR1 is SGHAT, CDR2 FQNNGV, per germline. Trimming left V 2 bases short and J 1 base short, with 5 bases between. The CDR3 sequence is CASSLQGNTEAFF. The CDR3 nucleotides read TGTGCCAGCAGCTTACAGGGGAACACTGAAGCTTTCTTT.

The chain has TRBV6-1 and TRBJ1-1, with D tentatively TRBD1 (6 bases). V shed 3 bases and J shed 11 bases, with 10 bases lying between them. This CDR3 has 11 amino acids. CDR1 is MNHNS, CDR2 SASEGT, per germline. DNA for the CDR3: TGTGCCAGCAGTGACGGGGGGCGTGCTTTCTTT. It translates to CASSDGGRAFF.

The count of this clone is one. This chain joins TRBV27 and TRBJ1-5; TRBD1 might be the D (6 bases). The ends were cut back, 5 bases at V and 6 bases at J, with 23 bases in the middle. Germline CDR1 reads MNHEY; CDR2 reads SMNVEV (reference sequence). This CDR3 region has 17 residues. CDR3 sequence: CASSPLSGGALSQPQHF. As DNA, the CDR3 is TGTGCCAGCAGTCCGCTATCGGGGGGGGCCCTAAGTCAGCCCCAGCATTTT.

The V and J genes are TRBV11-2 and TRBJ2-7; D might be TRBD1 (7 bases). The CDR3 runs 16 residues. The germline V gene has CDR1 SGHAT and CDR2 FQNNGV. V gave up 0 bases and J gave up 5 bases, with 17 bases separating them. The CDR3 sequence is CASSLDVTRGAHEQYF. The DNA of the CDR3 is TGTGCCAGCAGCTTAGATGTAACCAGGGGGGCCCACGAGCAGTACTTC.

The chain is built from TRBV7-2 and TRBJ1-5; tentative D call: TRBD1 (5 bases). Trimming removed 3 bases from V and 4 bases from J, with 7 bases in between. This CDR3 is 13 amino acids long. In germline, CDR1 is SGHTA, CDR2 FQGNSA. The CDR3 sequence is CASSFRGNQPQHF. CDR3 DNA: TGTGCCAGCAGCTTTAGGGGAAATCAGCCCCAGCATTTT.

This clone was recorded once. This chain uses TRBV29-1 with TRBJ2-2; D unresolved. The ends were cut back, 5 bases at V and 3 bases at J, with 4 bases in the middle. The CDR3 sequence is 11 residues long. Germline CDR1 reads SQVTM; CDR2 reads ANQGSEA. DNA of the CDR3: TGCAGCGTTTATTACACCGGGGAGCTGTTTTTT. This sequence encodes CSVYYTGELFF.

The chain is built from TRBV13 and TRBJ2-7; 7 positions match TRBD1. This CDR3 has 15 residues. Germline-derived CDR1 and CDR2 are PRHDT and FYEKMQ (reference sequence). The V segment lost 4 bases and the J segment 4 bases; nucleotides outside the gene matches: 10. The CDR3 protein is CASSSRGQVGYEQYF. The DNA of the CDR3 is TGTGCCAGCAGCTCCCGAGGACAGGTAGGTTACGAGCAGTACTTC.

This chain uses TRBV3-1 (or the pseudogene TRBV3-2) with TRBJ1-2; 7 bases agree with TRBD1. Unmatched junction bases numbered 14, after V lost 4 bases and J lost 9 bases. The CDR3 sequence is 15 residues long. Germline CDR1 LGHDT, CDR2 YNNKEL (reference sequence). The CDR3 nucleotides read TGTGCCAGCAGCCGCCCGGGACAGCTATCTATGCGCTACACCTTC. Its protein is CASSRPGQLSMRYTF.

This clone was picked up a small number of times. The chain employs TRBV7-2 and TRBJ1-6; D unclear. CDR3 length: 13 amino acids. Germline V gene sequence: CDR1 SGHTA, CDR2 FQGNSA. Deletions cut 3 bases from V and 7 bases from J, with 7 bases between. CDR3 in DNA: TGTGCCAGCAGCTTGGAGTTAAATTCACCCCTCCACTTT. It encodes CASSLELNSPLHF.

The genes are TRBV14 and TRBJ2-5; 8 bases are shared with TRBD2. Germline CDR1 SGHDN, CDR2 FVKESK. The CDR3 totals 16 residues. V was clipped by 2 bases and J by 4 bases; unmatched bases: 9. The chain's CDR3 is CASSQSGGGPRETQYF. CDR3 coding DNA: TGTGCCAGCAGCCAAAGTGGCGGGGGGCCTCGAGAGACCCAGTACTTC. Full variable domain (missing parts from reference TRBV14 and TRBJ2-5): EAGVTQFPSHSVIEKGQTVTLRCDPISGHDNLYWYRRVMGKEIKFLLHFVKESKQDESGMPNNRFLAERTGGTYSTLKVQPAELEDSGVYFCASSQSGGGPRETQYFGPGTRLLVL.

V and J are TRBV19 and TRBJ2-1, with 11 bases matching TRBD2. The V and J ends lost 4 bases and 8 bases, in that order; junction bases with no gene match: 10. The CDR3 runs 16 residues. Germline CDR1 is LNHDA and CDR2 is SQIVND (reference sequence). CDR3 nucleotides: TGTGCCAGTAGTACTATCACTAGCGGGAGTATATATGAGCAGTTCTTC. Protein sequence: CASSTITSGSIYEQFF.

The chain links TRBV9 to TRBJ1-1, with 8 bases fitting TRBD1. Germline assignment: CDR1 SGDLS and CDR2 YYNGEE. The V segment lost 3 bases and the J segment 1 base; nucleotides outside the gene matches: 11. The CDR3 runs 17 residues. The CDR3 sequence is CASSETTGVGPNTEAFF. In DNA form, the CDR3 reads TGTGCCAGCAGCGAGACGACAGGGGTAGGTCCGAACACTGAAGCTTTCTTT.

In DNA, the CDR3 is TGTGCCACCAGCAGAGCCGGGAGCAGGTCGGGAGGAAACACCATATATTTT. The encoded protein is CATSRAGSRSGGNTIYF. The V and J genes are TRBV15 and TRBJ1-3; no clear D. Germline V gene sequence: CDR1 LNHNV, CDR2 YYDKDF (reference sequence). Trimming took 1 base from V and 4 from J, leaving 17 bases between them. The CDR3 is made up of 17 amino acids. Variable domain in full (rest from reference TRBV15 and TRBJ1-3): DAMVIQNPRYQVTQFGKPVTLSCSQTLNHNVMYWYQQKSSQAPKLLFHYYDKDFNNEADTPDNFQSRRPNTSFCFLDIRSPGLGDTAMYLCATSRAGSRSGGNTIYFGEGSWLTVV.

V is TRBV10-3 and J is TRBJ1-2, with TRBD1 matching 8 bases. CDR3 length: 14 amino acids. Germline CDR1 reads ENHRY; CDR2 reads SYGVKD. The V and J ends lost 0 bases and 7 bases, in that order; junction bases with no gene match: 4. CDR3 sequence reads: CAISESQGASGYTF. As DNA, the CDR3 is TGTGCCATCAGTGAGTCGCAGGGGGCGAGTGGCTACACCTTC.

V and J are TRBV6-5 and TRBJ2-7; 7 bases agree with TRBD1. This CDR3 has 16 amino acids. V trimming: 3 bases; J trimming: 0 bases; junction bases outside the gene matches: 8. In germline, CDR1 is MNHEY, CDR2 SVGAGI. CDR3 loop: CASSYSYRGSSYEQYF. CDR3 in DNA: TGTGCCAGCAGTTATTCCTACAGGGGTAGCTCCTACGAGCAGTACTTC.

This clone turned up a few times. The J gene is TRBJ2-1, the V gene TRBV10-3, with D possibly TRBD1 on 6 matching bases. V was cut by 4 bases and J by 7 bases, with 17 bases left in between. Per germline, CDR1 ENHRY and CDR2 SYGVKD. The CDR3 is 15 amino acids. The DNA for the CDR3 is TGTGCCATCAGTGGGGACAAGGGGAAGGAAAATGAGCAGTTCTTC. Its translation: CAISGDKGKENEQFF.